These 5 T cell receptor beta chains were sequenced from one sample in a study of shared clonotypes between healthy human individuals. TCRdb's copy holds only in-frame clones and misses some; the assay was immunoSEQ multiplex PCR. Of more than 450,000 clones in the sample, roughly 78% were seen once. Sequencing was performed on PBMCs. The receptor set was obtained from a woman in her thirties or forties in good health. Some clones in this sample may be carry-over from other donors' samples.

This clone has more than one count but fewer than ten. The chain joins TRBV28 to TRBJ1-2; 9 nucleotides line up with TRBD1. Germline V gene lookup returns CDR1 MDHEN and CDR2 SYDVKM. The CDR3 is made up of 14 amino acids. After removal of 5 bases from V and 7 bases from J, the junction contained 8 bases not matched to a gene. CDR3 DNA sequence: TGTGCCAGCAGTCCCGCCGGGACAGGGCCTGGCTACACCTTC. Protein product: CASSPAGTGPGYTF.

V gene TRBV6-1 combines with J gene TRBJ2-5; D assignment may be TRBD1 or TRBD2 (6 bases each). The CDR3 extends over 15 amino acids. Trimming took off 7 bases at V and 4 bases at J, with 19 bases between the two ends. Per germline, CDR1 MNHNS and CDR2 SASEGT. CDR3 DNA sequence: TGTGCCAGCATCCGAGCCGGGGGCGCAGGAGAGACCCAGTACTTC. Translating gives CASIRAGGAGETQYF.

The V call is TRBV28, the J call TRBJ2-7; D call uncertain. The CDR3 consists of 13 residues. CDR1 and CDR2 from the germline V gene are MDHEN and SYDVKM. Trimming took off 3 bases at V and 1 base at J, with 7 bases between the two ends. DNA for the CDR3: TGTGCCAGCAGTTTTATCCTGTCCTACGAGCAGTACTTC. This translates into CASSFILSYEQYF.

This clone has more than one count but fewer than ten. A junction end diverges from the germline sequence, so it may reflect a read error. The V gene is TRBV5-4, the J gene TRBJ2-7; D gene uncertain. This CDR3 has 13 amino acids. The germline CDR1 and CDR2 sequences are SGHNT and YYREEE (reference sequence). CDR3 nucleotides: TGCGCCAGCAGCCAAGTAGCTTACTACGAGCAGTACTTC. The encoded protein is CASSQVAYYEQYF.

The chain couples TRBV7-2 to TRBJ2-3, with 10 bases fitting TRBD2. V lost 4 bases and J lost 3; bases outside the gene matches: 13. The V gene's germline CDR1 is SGHTA and CDR2 FQGNSA. The CDR3 consists of 18 residues. CDR3 nucleotides: TGTGCCAGCAGCTCCTTCCTTAGCGGGAGGTTTAGGACAGATACGCAGTATTTT. Translated, it gives CASSSFLSGRFRTDTQYF.